The clone carrying this T cell receptor (beta chain) has only a few counts. The antigen is undetermined. From germline, CDR1 is MNHEY and CDR2 SMNVEV (reference sequence). The V end lost 3 bases, the J end lost 1 base, and 6 bases lay between the germline ends. CDR3 length equals 14 residues. These data belong to a study of cytomegalovirus exposure and HLA in healthy donors. Study-wide context: Prior work identified 120 million or so unique TCR beta sequences in some 200 million T cells.

60 Vbeta and 13 Jbeta primers were used in PCR. Sequenced by immunoSEQ multiplex PCR; TCRdb stores in-frame clones only, minus some. The sample yields 65,000 to 70,000 clones, roughly nine tenths seen once. Study-wide results and caveats: In a later analysis, parvovirus B19, influenza, CMV and Epstein-Barr virus appeared linked to several top co-occurrence clusters. The study labeled 164 TCR beta chains cytomegalovirus-associated. TCR beta V- and J-gene trimming was later associated with a missense DCLRE1C variant.

The sequenced material came from PBMCs. The receptor was derived from a woman in her thirties in good health and CMV-seropositive. The V gene is TRBV27, the J gene TRBJ2-2; D gene uncertain. The CDR3 nucleotides read TGTGCCAGCAGTTTCCTCGTGAACACCGGGGAGCTGTTTTTT. Encoded protein: CASSFLVNTGELFF.